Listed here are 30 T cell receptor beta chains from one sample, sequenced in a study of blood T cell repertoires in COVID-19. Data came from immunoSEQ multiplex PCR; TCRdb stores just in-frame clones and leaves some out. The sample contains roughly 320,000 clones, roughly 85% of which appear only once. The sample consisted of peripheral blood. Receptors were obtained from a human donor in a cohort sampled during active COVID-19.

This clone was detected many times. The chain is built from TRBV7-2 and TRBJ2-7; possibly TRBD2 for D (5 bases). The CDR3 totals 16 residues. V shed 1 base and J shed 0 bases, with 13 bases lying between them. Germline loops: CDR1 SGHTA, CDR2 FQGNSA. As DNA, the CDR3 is TGTGCCAGCAGCTTAGATCCGGAGAGGGCCTCCTACGAGCAGTACTTC. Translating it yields CASSLDPERASYEQYF.

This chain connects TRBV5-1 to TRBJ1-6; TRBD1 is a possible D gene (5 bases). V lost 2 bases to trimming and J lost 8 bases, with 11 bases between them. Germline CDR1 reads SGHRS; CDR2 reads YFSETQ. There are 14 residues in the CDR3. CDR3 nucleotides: TGCGCCAGCAGCTTCGGCAGGGAGGATTCACCCCTCCACTTT. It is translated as CASSFGREDSPLHF. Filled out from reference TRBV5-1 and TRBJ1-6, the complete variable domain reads KAGVTQTPRYLIKTRGQQVTLSCSPISGHRSVSWYQQTPGQGLQFLFEYFSETQRNKGNFPGRFSGRQFSNSRSEMNVSTLELGDSALYLCASSFGREDSPLHFGNGTRLTVT.

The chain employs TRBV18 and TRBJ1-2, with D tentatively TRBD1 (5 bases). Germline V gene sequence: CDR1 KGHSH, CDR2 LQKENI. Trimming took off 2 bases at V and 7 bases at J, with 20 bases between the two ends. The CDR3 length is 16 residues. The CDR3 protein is CASSPIGTRPTGGYTF. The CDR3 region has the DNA TGTGCCAGCTCACCAATCGGAACCAGGCCCACAGGTGGCTACACCTTC.

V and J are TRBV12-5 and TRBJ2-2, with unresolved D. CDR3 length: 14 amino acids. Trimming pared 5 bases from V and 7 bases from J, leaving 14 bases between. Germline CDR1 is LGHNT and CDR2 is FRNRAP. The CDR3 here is CASGPRLEGGELFF. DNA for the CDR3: TGTGCTAGTGGTCCCCGACTGGAAGGCGGGGAGCTGTTTTTT.

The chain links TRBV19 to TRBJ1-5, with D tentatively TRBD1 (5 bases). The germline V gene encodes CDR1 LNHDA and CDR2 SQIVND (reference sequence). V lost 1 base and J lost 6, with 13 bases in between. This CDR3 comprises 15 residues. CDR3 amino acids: CASSIVRERGQPQHF. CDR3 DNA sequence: TGTGCCAGTAGTATAGTACGGGAGAGGGGTCAGCCCCAGCATTTT.

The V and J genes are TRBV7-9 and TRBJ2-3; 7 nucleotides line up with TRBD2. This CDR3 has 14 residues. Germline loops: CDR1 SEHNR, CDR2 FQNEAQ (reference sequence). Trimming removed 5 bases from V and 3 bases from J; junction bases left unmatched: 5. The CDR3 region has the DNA TGTGCCAGCAGCCCGAGCGGGGCGACAGATACGCAGTATTTT. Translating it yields CASSPSGATDTQYF.

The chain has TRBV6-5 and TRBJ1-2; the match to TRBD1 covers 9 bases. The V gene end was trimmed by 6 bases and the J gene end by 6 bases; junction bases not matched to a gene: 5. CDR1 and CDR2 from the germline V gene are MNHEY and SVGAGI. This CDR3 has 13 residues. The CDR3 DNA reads TGTGCCAGCAGCGCCGGGACAGGGAATGGCTACACCTTC. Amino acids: CASSAGTGNGYTF.

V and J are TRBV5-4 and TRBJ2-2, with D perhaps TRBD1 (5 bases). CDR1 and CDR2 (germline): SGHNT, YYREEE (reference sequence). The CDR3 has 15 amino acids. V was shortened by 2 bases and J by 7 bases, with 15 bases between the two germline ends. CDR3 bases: TGTGCCAGCAGCTTTTTCAGCAGGGAATACGGGGAGCTGTTTTTT. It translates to CASSFFSREYGELFF.

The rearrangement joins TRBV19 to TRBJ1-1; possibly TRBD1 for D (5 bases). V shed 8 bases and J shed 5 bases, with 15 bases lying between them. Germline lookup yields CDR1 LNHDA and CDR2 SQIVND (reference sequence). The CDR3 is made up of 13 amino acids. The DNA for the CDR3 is TGTGCCAGTGGATCAGGGATTGTGACTGAAGCTTTCTTT. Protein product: CASGSGIVTEAFF.

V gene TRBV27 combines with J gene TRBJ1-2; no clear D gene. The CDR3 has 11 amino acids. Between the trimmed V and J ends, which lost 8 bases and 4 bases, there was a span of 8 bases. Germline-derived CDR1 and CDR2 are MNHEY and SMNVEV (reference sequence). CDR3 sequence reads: CASGRVYGYTF. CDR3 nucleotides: TGTGCCAGCGGGAGGGTCTATGGCTACACCTTC.

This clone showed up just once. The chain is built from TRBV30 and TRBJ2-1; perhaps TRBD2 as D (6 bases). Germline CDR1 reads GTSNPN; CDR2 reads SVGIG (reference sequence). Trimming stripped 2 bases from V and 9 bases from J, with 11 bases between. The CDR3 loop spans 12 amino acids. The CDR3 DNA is TGTGCCTGGAGTCTACGGGGGAGTGAGCAGTTCTTC. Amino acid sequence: CAWSLRGSEQFF. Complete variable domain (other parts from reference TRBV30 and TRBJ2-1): SQTIHQWPATLVQPVGSPLSLECTVEGTSNPNLYWYRQAAGRGLQLLFYSVGIGQISSEVPQNLSASRPQDRQFILSSKKLLLSDSGFYLCAWSLRGSEQFFGPGTRLTVL.

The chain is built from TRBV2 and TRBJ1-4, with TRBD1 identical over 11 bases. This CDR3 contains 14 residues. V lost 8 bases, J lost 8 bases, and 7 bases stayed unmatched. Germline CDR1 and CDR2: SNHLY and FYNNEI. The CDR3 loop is CASGPGTGGEKLFF. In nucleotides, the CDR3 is TGTGCCAGCGGGCCCGGGACAGGGGGAGAAAAACTGTTTTTT. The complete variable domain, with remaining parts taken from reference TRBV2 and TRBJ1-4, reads EPEVTQTPSHQVTQMGQEVILRCVPISNHLYFYWYRQILGQKVEFLVSFYNNEISEKSEIFDDQFSVERPDGSNFTLKIRSTKLEDSAMYFCASGPGTGGEKLFFGSGTQLSVL.

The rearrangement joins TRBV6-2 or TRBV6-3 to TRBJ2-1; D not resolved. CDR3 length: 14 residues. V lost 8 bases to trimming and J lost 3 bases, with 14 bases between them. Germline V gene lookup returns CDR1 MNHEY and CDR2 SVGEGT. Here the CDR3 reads CASGPWANYNEQFF. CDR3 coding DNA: TGTGCCAGCGGCCCTTGGGCCAACTACAATGAGCAGTTCTTC.

As DNA, the CDR3 is TGTGCCAGCAGCCAGGCCGGGACAGGAGTGATTGGCTACACCTTC. Protein sequence: CASSQAGTGVIGYTF. The rearrangement joins TRBV3-1 (or the pseudogene TRBV3-2) to TRBJ1-2, with 8 bases lining up with TRBD1. The V gene end was trimmed by 3 bases and the J gene end by 7 bases; junction bases not matched to a gene: 10. Germline V lookup: CDR1 LGHDT, CDR2 YNNKEL (reference sequence). The length of the CDR3 is 15 residues.

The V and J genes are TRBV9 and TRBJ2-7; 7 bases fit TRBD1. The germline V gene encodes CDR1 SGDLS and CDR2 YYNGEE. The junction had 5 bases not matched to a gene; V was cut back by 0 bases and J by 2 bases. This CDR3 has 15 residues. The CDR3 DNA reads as TGTGCCAGCAGCGTAGGTGAGGGGGCGACCTACGAGCAGTACTTC. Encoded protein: CASSVGEGATYEQYF.

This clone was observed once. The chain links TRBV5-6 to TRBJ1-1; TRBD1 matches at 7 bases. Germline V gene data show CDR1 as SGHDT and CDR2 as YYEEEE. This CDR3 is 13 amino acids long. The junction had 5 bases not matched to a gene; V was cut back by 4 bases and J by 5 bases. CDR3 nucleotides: TGTGCCAGCAGCCCCGGGACAGAAACTGAAGCTTTCTTT. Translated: CASSPGTETEAFF.

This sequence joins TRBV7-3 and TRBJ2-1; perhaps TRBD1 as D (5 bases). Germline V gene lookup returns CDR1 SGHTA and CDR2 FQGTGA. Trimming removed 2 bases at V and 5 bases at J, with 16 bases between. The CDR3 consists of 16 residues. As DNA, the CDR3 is TGTGCCAGCAGCTTATTCCCACAAGGGGATAACAATGAGCAGTTCTTC. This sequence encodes CASSLFPQGDNNEQFF.

The CDR3 reads CASSPTSNTQYF. CDR3 DNA sequence: TGTGCCAGTAGTCCGACATCAAATACGCAGTATTTT. This chain uses TRBV19 with TRBJ2-3; D gene unclear. CDR1 is LNHDA and CDR2 is SQIVND in the germline V gene (reference sequence). CDR3 length: 12 amino acids. V was pared by 5 bases and J by 7 bases, with 10 bases between.

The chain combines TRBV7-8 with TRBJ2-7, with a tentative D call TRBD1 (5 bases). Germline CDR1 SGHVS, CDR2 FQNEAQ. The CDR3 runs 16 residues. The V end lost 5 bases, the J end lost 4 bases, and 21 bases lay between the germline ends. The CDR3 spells CASSALGADGLYEQYF. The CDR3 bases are TGTGCCAGCAGCGCGTTAGGGGCCGATGGGTTATACGAGCAGTACTTC.

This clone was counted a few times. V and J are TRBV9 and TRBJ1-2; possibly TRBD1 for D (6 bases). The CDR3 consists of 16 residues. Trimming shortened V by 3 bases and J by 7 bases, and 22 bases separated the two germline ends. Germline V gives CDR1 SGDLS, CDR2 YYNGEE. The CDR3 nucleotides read TGTGCCAGCAGCGCCCGGGACACCTCGTTTTCTAGTGGCTACACCTTC. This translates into CASSARDTSFSSGYTF. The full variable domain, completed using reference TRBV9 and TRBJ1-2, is DSGVTQTPKHLITATGQRVTLRCSPRSGDLSVYWYQQSLDQGLQFLIQYYNGEERAKGNILERFSAQQFPDLHSELNLSSLELGDSALYFCASSARDTSFSSGYTFGSGTRLTVV.

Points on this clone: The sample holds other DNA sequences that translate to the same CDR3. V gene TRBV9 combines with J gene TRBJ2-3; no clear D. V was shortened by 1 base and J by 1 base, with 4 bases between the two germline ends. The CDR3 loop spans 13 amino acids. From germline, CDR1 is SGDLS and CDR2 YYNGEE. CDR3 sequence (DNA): TGTGCCAGCAGCGTATCAGGCACAGATACGCAGTATTTT. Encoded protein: CASSVSGTDTQYF.

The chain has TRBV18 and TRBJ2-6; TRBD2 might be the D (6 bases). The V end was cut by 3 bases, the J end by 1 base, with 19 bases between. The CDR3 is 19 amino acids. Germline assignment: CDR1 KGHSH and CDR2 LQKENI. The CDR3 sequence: CASSPSRPGVGSGANVLTF. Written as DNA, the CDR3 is TGTGCCAGCTCACCCTCGAGACCGGGAGTCGGGTCTGGGGCCAACGTCCTGACTTTC.

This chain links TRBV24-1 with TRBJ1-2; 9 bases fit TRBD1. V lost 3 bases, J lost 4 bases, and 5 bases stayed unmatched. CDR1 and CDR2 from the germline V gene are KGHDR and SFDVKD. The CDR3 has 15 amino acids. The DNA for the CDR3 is TGTGCCACCAGTGATCCGACAGGGGGAGTCTATGGCTACACCTTC. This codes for CATSDPTGGVYGYTF.

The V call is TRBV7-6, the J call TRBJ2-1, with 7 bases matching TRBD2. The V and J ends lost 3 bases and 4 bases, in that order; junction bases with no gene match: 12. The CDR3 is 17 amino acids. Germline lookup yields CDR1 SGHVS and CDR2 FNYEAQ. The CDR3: CASSFRGKVAGYNEQFF. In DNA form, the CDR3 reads TGTGCCAGCAGCTTTCGCGGGAAGGTAGCGGGTTACAATGAGCAGTTCTTC.

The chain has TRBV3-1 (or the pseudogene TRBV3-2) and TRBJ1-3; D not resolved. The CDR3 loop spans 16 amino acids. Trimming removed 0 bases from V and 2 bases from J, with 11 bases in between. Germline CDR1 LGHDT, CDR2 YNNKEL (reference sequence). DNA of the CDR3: TGTGCCAGCAGCCAAGATGCACCTATGGCTGGAAACACCATATATTTT. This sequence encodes CASSQDAPMAGNTIYF.

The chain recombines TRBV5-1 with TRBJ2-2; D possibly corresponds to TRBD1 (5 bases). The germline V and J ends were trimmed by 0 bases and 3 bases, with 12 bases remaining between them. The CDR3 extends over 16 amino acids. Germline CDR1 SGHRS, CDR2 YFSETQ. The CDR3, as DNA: TGCGCCAGCAGCTTGGTTTGGGGCAGGGACACCGGGGAGCTGTTTTTT. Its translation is CASSLVWGRDTGELFF.

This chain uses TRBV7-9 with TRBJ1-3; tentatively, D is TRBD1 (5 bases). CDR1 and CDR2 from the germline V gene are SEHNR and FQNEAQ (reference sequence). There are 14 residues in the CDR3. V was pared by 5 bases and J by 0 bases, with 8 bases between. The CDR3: CASSVRDSGNTIYF. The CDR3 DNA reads TGTGCCAGCAGCGTCAGGGACTCTGGAAACACCATATATTTT.

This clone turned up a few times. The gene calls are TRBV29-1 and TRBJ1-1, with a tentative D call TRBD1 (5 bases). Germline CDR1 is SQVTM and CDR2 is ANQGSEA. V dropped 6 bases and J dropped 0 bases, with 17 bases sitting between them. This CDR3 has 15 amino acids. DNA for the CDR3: TGCAGCGTCCTTCAGGGTACGCTGCTGAACACTGAAGCTTTCTTT. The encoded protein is CSVLQGTLLNTEAFF.

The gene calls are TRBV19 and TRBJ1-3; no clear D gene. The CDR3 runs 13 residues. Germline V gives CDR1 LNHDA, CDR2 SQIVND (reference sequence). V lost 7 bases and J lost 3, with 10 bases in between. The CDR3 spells CASTNTIGNTIYF. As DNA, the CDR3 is TGTGCCAGTACCAATACAATTGGAAACACCATATATTTT.

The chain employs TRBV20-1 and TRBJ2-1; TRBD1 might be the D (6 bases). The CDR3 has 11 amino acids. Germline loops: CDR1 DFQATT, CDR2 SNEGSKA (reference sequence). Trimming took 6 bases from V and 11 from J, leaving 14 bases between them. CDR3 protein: CSALGQPKQFF. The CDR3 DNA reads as TGCAGTGCCTTAGGACAGCCCAAGCAGTTCTTC.